These 11 T cell receptor beta chains came from one sample sequenced in a study of T cell responses to AZD1222 COVID-19 vaccine. Assay used: immunoSEQ multiplex PCR; TCRdb lists only in-frame clones, some missing. The sample contains approximately 150,000 clones, over 80% of which appear only once. The starting material was peripheral blood, obtained on day 0 of AZD1222 vaccination. These TCRs come from an adult in good health.

This clone was seen a few times. The rearrangement uses TRBV11-3 and TRBJ1-2; possible D gene TRBD1, 5 bases. Trimming removed 3 bases from V and 2 bases from J, with 16 bases in between. This CDR3 spans 16 amino acids. Germline-derived CDR1 and CDR2 are SGHNT and YENEEA. The CDR3 region has the DNA TGTGCCAGCAGCTTCTCAACTCAGGGCAGGAACTATGGCTACACCTTC. Residues: CASSFSTQGRNYGYTF.

The V gene is TRBV24-1, the J gene TRBJ1-3, with a possible D match to TRBD1 (6 bases). Per germline, CDR1 KGHDR and CDR2 SFDVKD. The CDR3 has 13 residues. V lost 4 bases to trimming and J lost 14 bases, with 17 bases between them. The CDR3 protein is CATSDTGTKSLYF. CDR3 bases: TGTGCCACCAGTGACACCGGGACAAAATCCCTATATTTT.

This chain connects TRBV6-5 to TRBJ2-1; 9 bases are a match to TRBD1. Germline assignment: CDR1 MNHEY and CDR2 SVGAGI. V was clipped by 4 bases and J by 10 bases; unmatched bases: 11. The CDR3 totals 15 residues. In nucleotides, the CDR3 is TGTGCCAGCAGTTCCCTGGGGACAGGGACTCGGGAGCAGTTCTTC. Encoded protein: CASSSLGTGTREQFF.

V usage is TRBV6-5 and J usage is TRBJ1-2; no clear D. In germline, CDR1 is MNHEY, CDR2 SVGAGI. Trimming took off 5 bases at V and 8 bases at J, with 12 bases between the two ends. The CDR3 loop spans 12 amino acids. CDR3 coding DNA: TGTGCCAGCAGTACCCGCCTTGGAGGCTACACCTTC. Protein product: CASSTRLGGYTF.

The chain uses TRBV27 and TRBJ1-5, with no clear D. The germline V and J ends were trimmed by 10 bases and 10 bases, with 17 bases remaining between them. The CDR3 totals 12 residues. Germline assignment: CDR1 MNHEY and CDR2 SMNVEV (reference sequence). The CDR3 bases are TGTGCCACACGGACGGGGAAGGAACCCCAGCATTTT. Translation: CATRTGKEPQHF.

The chain links TRBV19 to TRBJ1-1, with D hard to call. From germline, CDR1 is LNHDA and CDR2 SQIVND (reference sequence). There are 13 residues in the CDR3. V lost 2 bases, J lost 0 bases, and 4 bases lay in between. The DNA of the CDR3 is TGTGCCAGTAGTATACAGGTGAACACTGAAGCTTTCTTT. It codes for CASSIQVNTEAFF.

V and J are TRBV3-1 (or the pseudogene TRBV3-2) and TRBJ2-5; 8 positions match TRBD1. Per germline, CDR1 LGHDT and CDR2 YNNKEL (reference sequence). J gave up 2 bases and V 4 bases, and 12 bases lay outside the gene matches. The CDR3 loop spans 17 amino acids. The CDR3 loop reads CASSPGQVYRYQETQYF. CDR3 DNA sequence: TGTGCCAGCAGCCCGGGACAGGTGTACCGGTATCAAGAGACCCAGTACTTC.

The CDR3 sequence: CATSGTGGGNTDTQYF. The CDR3 coding sequence is TGTGCCACCAGTGGGACAGGGGGCGGGAACACAGATACGCAGTATTTT. The genes are TRBV24-1 and TRBJ2-3; 11 bases fit TRBD1. The V segment lost 5 bases and the J segment 2 bases; nucleotides outside the gene matches: 5. The CDR3 spans 16 residues. CDR1 is KGHDR and CDR2 is SFDVKD in the germline V gene.

The chain is built from TRBV2 and TRBJ2-1, with a possible D match to TRBD1 (5 bases). CDR1 is SNHLY and CDR2 is FYNNEI in the germline V gene. The V and J ends lost 9 bases and 8 bases respectively, with 14 bases between them. The CDR3 contains 12 residues. The CDR3 protein is CASSQGRDEQFF. CDR3 bases: TGTGCCAGTTCTCAGGGTAGGGATGAGCAGTTCTTC. Variable domain in full (rest from reference TRBV2 and TRBJ2-1): EPEVTQTPSHQVTQMGQEVILRCVPISNHLYFYWYRQILGQKVEFLVSFYNNEISEKSEIFDDQFSVERPDGSNFTLKIRSTKLEDSAMYFCASSQGRDEQFFGPGTRLTVL.

This chain uses TRBV9 with TRBJ2-5, with D unresolved. Trimming removed 0 bases at V and 1 base at J, with 7 bases between. CDR3 size: 14 residues. From germline, CDR1 is SGDLS and CDR2 YYNGEE. This CDR3 is CASSVDVGQETQYF. CDR3 sequence (DNA): TGTGCCAGCAGCGTAGATGTGGGCCAAGAGACCCAGTACTTC. The variable domain in full, completed from reference TRBV9 and TRBJ2-5, reads DSGVTQTPKHLITATGQRVTLRCSPRSGDLSVYWYQQSLDQGLQFLIQYYNGEERAKGNILERFSAQQFPDLHSELNLSSLELGDSALYFCASSVDVGQETQYFGPGTRLLVL.

This clone was seen only once. The chain carries TRBV2 and TRBJ1-5; 11 bases map to TRBD1. The CDR3 extends over 15 amino acids. The V segment lost 6 bases and the J segment 0 bases; nucleotides outside the gene matches: 1. Germline lookup yields CDR1 SNHLY and CDR2 FYNNEI. The CDR3 DNA follows: TGTGCCAGCAGGGACAGGGGGCTTAGCAATCAGCCCCAGCATTTT. It codes for CASRDRGLSNQPQHF.